These 23 T cell receptor beta chains were sequenced from one sample in a study of blood T cell repertoires in COVID-19. Libraries were prepared by immunoSEQ multiplex PCR; TCRdb keeps only in-frame clonotypes and omits some of them. This table holds under 250,000 clones, about four fifths found once. Sequences were obtained from PBMCs or T cells enriched from blood (not recorded which). The receptor source for this set is a woman in her forties who had been exposed to COVID-19.

The gene calls are TRBV4-3 and TRBJ2-7; TRBD2 might be the D (5 bases). The V gene lost 4 bases and the J gene lost 4 bases, with 20 bases spanning the gap. Germline loops: CDR1 LGHNA, CDR2 YSLEER. This CDR3 has 16 amino acids. CDR3 bases: TGCGCCAGCAGCCCCCTAGCCTCCGTGTACGGGTACGAGCAGTACTTC. Protein: CASSPLASVYGYEQYF.

This clone was counted between two and nine times. The J gene is TRBJ1-6, the V gene TRBV30, with D unresolved. The CDR3 length is 13 residues. The V end lost 5 bases, the J end lost 6 bases, and 11 bases lay between the germline ends. The germline V gene encodes CDR1 GTSNPN and CDR2 SVGIG (reference sequence). CDR3 DNA: TGTGCCTGGGGTTCAGGTCTTAATTCACCCCTCCACTTT. Translating gives CAWGSGLNSPLHF.

This clone was seen only once. V usage is TRBV7-2 and J usage is TRBJ1-2; TRBD1 might be the D (5 bases). V was pared by 4 bases and J by 5 bases, with 14 bases between. From germline, CDR1 is SGHTA and CDR2 FQGNSA. The CDR3 is 14 amino acids. The CDR3 sequence is CASSSSTGYYGYTF. CDR3 coding DNA: TGTGCCAGCAGCTCTTCAACAGGTTATTATGGCTACACCTTC.

Only a few counts were recorded for this clone. The chain is built from TRBV28 and TRBJ1-5; 7 nucleotides agree with TRBD1. Trimming took 7 bases from V and 3 from J; bases not matched to a gene: 6. Per the germline V gene, CDR1 is MDHEN and CDR2 is SYDVKM. The CDR3 consists of 14 residues. DNA of the CDR3: TGTGCCAGCAACACACAGGGGCCCAATCAGCCCCAGCATTTT. Its translation is CASNTQGPNQPQHF.

The genes are TRBV2 and TRBJ1-2; D is unclear. V lost 7 bases to trimming and J lost 8 bases, with 17 bases between them. The CDR3 runs 13 residues. The germline V gene has CDR1 SNHLY and CDR2 FYNNEI. CDR3 sequence (DNA): TGTGCCAGCATCAAAGAAGAGGGTGGGGGCTACACCTTC. Its translation is CASIKEEGGGYTF.

The V gene is TRBV21-1, the J gene TRBJ2-3; the D call in the table, TRBD1, was not verified against the DNA. TRBV21-1 is a documented pseudogene. This CDR3 is 16 amino acids long. The CDR3 bases are TGTGCCAGCAGCAAAGTGGGACAGCTCATCACAGATACGCAGTATTTT. This encodes CASSKVGQLITDTQYF.

The chain joins TRBV9 to TRBJ2-1; 7 bases are a match to TRBD2. The V and J ends lost 0 bases and 10 bases, in that order; junction bases with no gene match: 10. The V gene's germline CDR1 is SGDLS and CDR2 YYNGEE. The CDR3 consists of 15 residues. The CDR3 reads CASSVGSLAEGEQFF. The CDR3 DNA reads as TGTGCCAGCAGCGTAGGTAGTCTAGCGGAAGGAGAGCAGTTCTTC.

The rearrangement links TRBV6-4 to TRBJ2-7, with 8 bases that match TRBD2. The germline CDR1 and CDR2 sequences are MRHNA and SNTAGT. The CDR3 covers 15 residues. V gave up 8 bases and J gave up 5 bases; unmatched junction bases: 14. As DNA, the CDR3 is TGTGCCAGCCCCGAGACGGGGGGGGGCAAGGACGAGCAGTACTTC. Protein sequence: CASPETGGGKDEQYF.

The CDR3 nucleotides read TGTGCCAGCAGTCCCCGACACCAAAATCAGCCCCAGCATTTT. This sequence encodes CASSPRHQNQPQHF. The J gene is TRBJ1-5, the V gene TRBV6-5; no clear D. Per germline, CDR1 MNHEY and CDR2 SVGAGI. CDR3 size: 14 residues. Between the trimmed V and J ends, which lost 5 bases and 4 bases, there was a span of 12 bases.

The chain carries TRBV15 and TRBJ2-5, with TRBD2 as a possible D gene (5 bases). Trimming left V 2 bases short and J 2 bases short, with 15 bases between. This CDR3 comprises 16 residues. CDR1 LNHNV and CDR2 YYDKDF come from the germline V gene (reference sequence). Here the CDR3 DNA reads TGTGCCACCAGCAGATCCAAAGGACTGCCTCAAGAGACCCAGTACTTC. Translated: CATSRSKGLPQETQYF.

This chain joins TRBV4-1 and TRBJ1-1; 9 bases map to TRBD1. This CDR3 is 18 amino acids long. V shed 1 base, J shed 5 bases, and the junction held 14 bases outside the gene matches. Germline values: CDR1 MGHRA, CDR2 YSYEKL. The CDR3 DNA follows: TGCGCCAGCAGCCAAGCATCCCCGAAACAGGGGGCGAGAACTGAAGCTTTCTTT. It specifies CASSQASPKQGARTEAFF.

The chain carries TRBV5-4 and TRBJ2-7, with D possibly being TRBD1 (6 bases). V dropped 4 bases and J dropped 3 bases, with 11 bases sitting between them. There are 13 residues in the CDR3. Germline V gives CDR1 SGHNT, CDR2 YYREEE (reference sequence). Written as DNA, the CDR3 is TGTGCCAGCAGCGAAGGCAGGGGCTACGAGCAGTACTTC. Translation gives CASSEGRGYEQYF. Variable domain in full (rest from reference TRBV5-4 and TRBJ2-7): ETGVTQSPTHLIKTRGQQVTLRCSSQSGHNTVSWYQQALGQGPQFIFQYYREEENGRGNFPPRFSGLQFPNYSSELNVNALELDDSALYLCASSEGRGYEQYFGPGTRLTVT.

V usage is TRBV5-7 and J usage is TRBJ1-5; D perhaps matches TRBD1 (5 bases). TRBV5-7 is filed as an ORF, its function uncertain. Trimming left V 3 bases short and J 1 base short, with 14 bases between. The CDR3 runs 16 residues. In DNA form, the CDR3 reads TGTGCCAGCAGCTCGCCGGGGAGGGGAAGCAATCAGCCCCAGCATTTT. As protein: CASSSPGRGSNQPQHF.

This chain links TRBV27 with TRBJ1-1, with TRBD1 matching 8 bases. V shed 2 bases and J 8 bases; nucleotides not matched to a gene: 4. The CDR3 loop spans 13 amino acids. CDR1 is MNHEY and CDR2 is SMNVEV in the germline V gene (reference sequence). The CDR3: CASSLGQGAEAFF. The CDR3 DNA reads TGTGCCAGCAGTTTAGGCCAGGGGGCGGAAGCTTTCTTT.

V is TRBV2 and J is TRBJ2-3; tentatively, D is TRBD2 (7 bases). The germline V gene encodes CDR1 SNHLY and CDR2 FYNNEI. The CDR3 sequence is 14 residues long. V was clipped by 6 bases and J by 4 bases, with 14 bases between them. The CDR3 region is CASSLEGGPDTQYF. The DNA of the CDR3 is TGTGCCAGCAGCTTGGAGGGGGGGCCAGATACGCAGTATTTT.

As for this clone: A much more abundant neighbour one base away suggests this may be a read error. The J gene is TRBJ1-2, the V gene TRBV7-2; a possible D gene is TRBD1 (5 bases). Trimming left V 1 base short and J 3 bases short, with 9 bases between. The CDR3 consists of 14 residues. The germline V gene has CDR1 SGHTA and CDR2 FQGNSA. CDR3 coding DNA: TGTGCCAGCAGCTTAGTCGGGGGGGACTATGGCTACACCTTC. Translation gives CASSLVGGDYGYTF.

The chain carries TRBV19 and TRBJ1-5; 10 bases match TRBD1. Germline CDR1 LNHDA, CDR2 SQIVND (reference sequence). The CDR3 is made up of 14 amino acids. The DNA of the CDR3 is TGTTCGGGAGGGGACAGGGGAAGCAATCAGCCCCAGCATTTT. Protein product: CSGGDRGSNQPQHF.

This clone turned up a few times. V is TRBV7-9 and J is TRBJ2-5, with 7 bases aligning to TRBD2. V shed 5 bases and J 7 bases; nucleotides not matched to a gene: 10. The CDR3 loop spans 14 amino acids. The germline gives CDR1 SEHNR, CDR2 FQNEAQ (reference sequence). DNA of the CDR3: TGTGCCAGCAGCCCCCTTTCGGGGGGAGGGACCCAGTACTTC. It codes for CASSPLSGGGTQYF.

The count of this clone is one. The CDR3, as DNA: TGTGCCAGCAGCTTGGCAGGACAGGGATTGGATGAGCAGTTCTTC. Amino acid sequence: CASSLAGQGLDEQFF. The chain is built from TRBV5-5 and TRBJ2-1; 8 bases map to TRBD1. CDR1 and CDR2 (germline): SGHKS, YYEKEE (reference sequence). The CDR3 runs to 15 residues. J was trimmed by 8 bases and V by 0 bases; bases with no gene match: 7.

This chain connects TRBV9 to TRBJ2-2; possibly TRBD1 for D (5 bases). From germline, CDR1 is SGDLS and CDR2 YYNGEE. The V and J ends lost 0 bases and 4 bases respectively, with 13 bases between them. The CDR3 runs 16 residues. The CDR3 coding sequence is TGTGCCAGCAGCGTAGAGGCAGGGCTTGGCACCGGGGAGCTGTTTTTT. Its translation: CASSVEAGLGTGELFF.

CDR3 sequence (DNA): TGTGCCAGCAGTTACCGAGGCCTTGAAGCTTTCTTT. Translation gives CASSYRGLEAFF. The gene calls are TRBV6-5 and TRBJ1-1; D is ambiguous. Germline CDR1 is MNHEY and CDR2 is SVGAGI. The CDR3 length is 12 residues. V dropped 2 bases and J dropped 7 bases, with 8 bases sitting between them.

CDR3 sequence reads: CASSPRGWPRNTEAFF. The CDR3 region has the DNA TGTGCCAGCAGCCCGAGGGGGTGGCCCAGGAACACTGAAGCTTTCTTT. The chain recombines TRBV27 with TRBJ1-1; perhaps TRBD1 as D (6 bases). The CDR3 extends over 16 amino acids. CDR1 and CDR2 (germline): MNHEY, SMNVEV (reference sequence). The V gene lost 6 bases and the J gene lost 1 base, with 18 bases spanning the gap.

V is TRBV2 and J is TRBJ2-5; 9 bases map to TRBD1. The CDR3 length is 16 residues. The J segment lost 1 base and the V segment lost 5 bases, leaving 8 bases of the junction unmatched. Looked up from germline, CDR1 is SNHLY and CDR2 is FYNNEI. The CDR3 bases are TGTGCCAGCAGTAAGTCCCCGGACAGGGGCCAAGAGACCCAGTACTTC. This sequence encodes CASSKSPDRGQETQYF.